This T cell receptor (beta chain) was sequenced in a study of blood T cell repertoires in COVID-19. Study summary: Whether acute or convalescent, the COVID-19 samples came from the United States, Italy and Spain.

Per the authors' pipeline: Quantification of nucleated cells was approximated via reference gene primer amplification. Measured with immunoSEQ multiplex PCR; TCRdb has only the in-frame clones, and not every one. That table is the source of V, J and clone size, and D and trimming were worked out from the DNA. The table shows 55,000 to 80,000 clones, with around 91% occurring only once. V shed 5 bases and J shed 4 bases, with 20 bases lying between them. Germline assignment: CDR1 SGHAT and CDR2 FQNNGV. This CDR3 is built from 16 residues. The rearrangement joins TRBV11-2 to TRBJ1-1, with D possibly matching TRBD1 (5 bases). The receptor was derived from a man over 45 with acute or convalescent COVID-19. The sample consisted of peripheral blood. CDR3 region: CASSPGARQGSTEAFF. DNA for the CDR3: TGTGCCAGCAGCCCCGGAGCCCGGCAGGGTAGCACTGAAGCTTTCTTT.